Below, 21 T cell receptor beta chains from the same sample are listed, as sequenced in a study of shared clonotypes between healthy human individuals. Method: immunoSEQ multiplex PCR; TCRdb's copy keeps in-frame clones and lacks some. The sample carries about 360,000 clones, 73% recorded once. Sequenced: memory CD4+ T cells sorted from blood. The subset denotes: CD45RA-negative fraction. These receptors originate from a man aged 25 to 40 in good health.

The chain employs TRBV7-2 and TRBJ2-1; the match to TRBD1 covers 7 bases. This CDR3 region has 14 residues. Germline V CDR1 and CDR2: SGHTA, FQGNSA. The trim removed 4 bases at V and 4 bases at J, leaving 4 bases unmatched. The CDR3 region has the DNA TGTGCCAGCAGCTCTGACAGGGCTTACAATGAGCAGTTCTTC. It is translated as CASSSDRAYNEQFF.

The V call is TRBV10-3, the J call TRBJ2-7, with 8 bases fitting TRBD2. The CDR3 loop spans 15 amino acids. The V gene end was trimmed by 2 bases and the J gene end by 0 bases; junction bases not matched to a gene: 3. Germline V gene sequence: CDR1 ENHRY, CDR2 SYGVKD. CDR3 in DNA: TGTGCCATCAGTGAGACTAGCGGAAACTCCTACGAGCAGTACTTC. Amino acids: CAISETSGNSYEQYF.

This chain connects TRBV6-5 to TRBJ2-7; the D is unclear. The CDR3 is 14 residues long. V was pared by 8 bases and J by 0 bases, with 14 bases between. The germline V gene has CDR1 MNHEY and CDR2 SVGAGI. CDR3 protein: CASHRAGLSYEQYF. CDR3 DNA: TGTGCCAGCCATCGGGCCGGGCTCTCCTACGAGCAGTACTTC.

The chain joins TRBV12-1 to TRBJ2-3; the table names TRBD2, a call not compared with the DNA. TRBV12-1 represents a pseudogene. CDR3 length: 24 amino acids. The CDR3 bases are TGTGCCAGCAGCTTTGGGTGGCTAGCGGGTTGGTTTAGTCGCCACAATTCTGACACAGATACGCAGTATTTT. It specifies CASSFGWLAGWFSRHNSDTDTQYF.

This clone was counted many times. The CDR3: CASSLDFTGELFF. In nucleotides, the CDR3 is TGTGCCAGCAGCTTAGATTTCACCGGGGAGCTGTTTTTT. This rearrangement joins TRBV7-2 to TRBJ2-2; D gene uncertain. The CDR3 is made up of 13 amino acids. V shed 1 base and J shed 4 bases, with 4 bases lying between them. Per germline, CDR1 SGHTA and CDR2 FQGNSA.

The J gene is TRBJ2-1, the V gene TRBV7-2, with no clear D. There are 15 residues in the CDR3. Trimming shortened V by 5 bases and J by 8 bases, and 19 bases separated the two germline ends. Germline-derived CDR1 and CDR2 are SGHTA and FQGNSA. The CDR3 protein is CASSPQALVTHEQFF. CDR3 sequence (DNA): TGTGCCAGCAGCCCCCAAGCCCTAGTGACCCATGAGCAGTTCTTC.

This clone has just a few counts. The chain recombines TRBV11-2 with TRBJ1-3; weak D call: TRBD1 (6 bases). The CDR3 spans 13 residues. V lost 5 bases to trimming and J lost 7 bases, with 12 bases between them. Germline lookup yields CDR1 SGHAT and CDR2 FQNNGV. The DNA of the CDR3 is TGTGCCAGCAGCGGGCAGGGGAGGAACACCATATATTTT. Protein product: CASSGQGRNTIYF.

V and J are TRBV7-9 and TRBJ2-5; 8 bases line up with TRBD2. The trim removed 5 bases at V and 5 bases at J, leaving 10 bases unmatched. The CDR3 contains 15 residues. Germline V CDR1 and CDR2: SEHNR, FQNEAQ (reference sequence). CDR3 in DNA: TGTGCCAGCAGCCAGATCTCAGCGGGAGTTGAGACCCAGTACTTC. It encodes CASSQISAGVETQYF.

The V call is TRBV28, the J call TRBJ2-1; 8 bases align to TRBD1. CDR1 MDHEN and CDR2 SYDVKM come from the germline V gene. This CDR3 has 14 residues. The V segment lost 8 bases and the J segment 0 bases; nucleotides outside the gene matches: 3. DNA of the CDR3: TGTGCCAGCCTCGACAGGGGCTCCTACAATGAGCAGTTCTTC. As protein: CASLDRGSYNEQFF.

The V and J genes are TRBV6-5 and TRBJ1-2; D gene ambiguous. The CDR3 extends over 15 amino acids. V was shortened by 0 bases and J by 0 bases, with 8 bases between the two germline ends. Germline CDR1 is MNHEY and CDR2 is SVGAGI. The CDR3 protein is CASSYSAAPNYGYTF. CDR3 in DNA: TGTGCCAGCAGTTACTCGGCAGCCCCTAACTATGGCTACACCTTC.

CDR3 protein: CASSPPGEGQFF. As DNA, the CDR3 is TGTGCCAGCTCACCCCCGGGGGAGGGGCAGTTCTTC. The gene calls are TRBV18 and TRBJ2-1; 7 positions agree with TRBD2. This CDR3 is built from 12 residues. CDR1 is KGHSH, CDR2 LQKENI, per germline. V trimming: 3 bases; J trimming: 12 bases; junction bases outside the gene matches: 5.

The rearrangement joins TRBV27 to TRBJ2-7, with D tentatively TRBD1 or TRBD2 (6 bases each). Germline loops: CDR1 MNHEY, CDR2 SMNVEV (reference sequence). Trimming removed 6 bases from V and 4 bases from J, with 10 bases in between. The CDR3 has 12 residues. The DNA for the CDR3 is TGTGCCAGCAGACAGGGAGGTTACGAGCAGTACTTC. Translation gives CASRQGGYEQYF.

The table lists this clone with a count of one. The chain couples TRBV29-1 to TRBJ1-1; 12 bases are shared with TRBD1. With V trimmed by 7 bases and J by 1 base, 7 bases remained unmatched. Germline V gives CDR1 SQVTM, CDR2 ANQGSEA. The CDR3 has 15 residues. CDR3 DNA: TGCAGCGCGACCGGGACAGGGGGCCGGAACACTGAAGCTTTCTTT. This codes for CSATGTGGRNTEAFF.

The V and J genes are TRBV27 and TRBJ2-1; no reliable D call. CDR1 is MNHEY and CDR2 is SMNVEV in the germline V gene (reference sequence). Trimming pared 7 bases from V and 4 bases from J, leaving 14 bases between. This CDR3 region has 14 residues. The CDR3 sequence: CASNTPGRYNEQFF. CDR3 sequence (DNA): TGTGCCAGCAACACCCCGGGCAGATACAATGAGCAGTTCTTC.

This clone was counted only a few times. This clone may be a read error of a much larger clone one base away. V usage is TRBV5-8 and J usage is TRBJ2-7, with a tentative D call TRBD1 (6 bases). CDR3 size: 13 residues. Trimming took off 5 bases at V and 2 bases at J, with 11 bases between the two ends. Per the germline V gene, CDR1 is SGHTS and CDR2 is YDEGEE. In nucleotides, the CDR3 is TGTGCCAGCAGTTTCAGGGGAACCTACGAGCAGTACTTC. Its translation is CASSFRGTYEQYF. The entire variable domain, with the rest obtained from reference TRBV5-8 and TRBJ2-7, is as follows: EAGVTQSPTHLIKTRGQQATLRCSPISGHTSVYWYQQALGLGLQFLLWYDEGEERNRGNFPPRFSGRQFPNYSSELNVNALELEDSALYLCASSFRGTYEQYFGPGTRLTVT.

This clone was found a few times. The chain is built from TRBV6-6 and TRBJ1-5, with D unclear. CDR1 and CDR2 from the germline V gene are MNHNY and SVGAGI (reference sequence). The CDR3 is made up of 12 amino acids. V lost 5 bases to trimming and J lost 1 base, with 3 bases between them. The CDR3 nucleotides read TGTGCCAGCAGTAAGAGCAATCAGCCCCAGCATTTT. It encodes CASSKSNQPQHF.

V is TRBV5-4 and J is TRBJ2-2, with D possibly called TRBD1 or TRBD2 (5 bases each). Trimming left V 0 bases short and J 6 bases short, with 9 bases between. Looked up from germline, CDR1 is SGHNT and CDR2 is YYREEE (reference sequence). This CDR3 has 14 residues. CDR3 protein: CASSLGGRAGELFF. CDR3 sequence (DNA): TGTGCCAGCAGCTTGGGGGGGAGAGCCGGGGAGCTGTTTTTT.

The rearrangement uses TRBV7-6 and TRBJ2-2, with D maybe TRBD1 (5 bases). V lost 4 bases to trimming and J lost 4 bases, with 19 bases between them. In germline, CDR1 is SGHVS, CDR2 FNYEAQ. This CDR3 comprises 17 residues. CDR3 amino acids: CASSSDSDGMSTGELFF. The CDR3 DNA is TGTGCCAGCAGCTCCGACAGTGACGGAATGAGCACCGGGGAGCTGTTTTTT.

The rearrangement uses TRBV4-3 and TRBJ1-2; maybe TRBD1 (6 bases). The CDR3 covers 15 residues. Germline loops: CDR1 LGHNA, CDR2 YSLEER. Between the trimmed V and J ends, which lost 0 bases and 4 bases, there was a span of 12 bases. CDR3: CASSQEKQGFYGYTF. As DNA, the CDR3 is TGCGCCAGCAGCCAAGAAAAACAGGGCTTCTATGGCTACACCTTC.

The chain couples TRBV5-8 to TRBJ2-1, with D unclear. V gave up 0 bases and J gave up 4 bases, with 8 bases separating them. The germline CDR1 and CDR2 sequences are SGHTS and YDEGEE. There are 14 residues in the CDR3. In nucleotides, the CDR3 is TGTGCCAGCAGCTTGGAGGCCAATTACAATGAGCAGTTCTTC. Protein sequence: CASSLEANYNEQFF.

In nucleotides, the CDR3 is TGTGCCAGCAGCCTGGCGGGACTATCCTACGAGCAGTACTTC. It specifies CASSLAGLSYEQYF. V is TRBV7-2 and J is TRBJ2-7; 7 bases are shared with TRBD2. This CDR3 spans 14 amino acids. Germline loops: CDR1 SGHTA, CDR2 FQGNSA. V shed 5 bases, J shed 1 base, and the junction held 5 bases outside the gene matches.